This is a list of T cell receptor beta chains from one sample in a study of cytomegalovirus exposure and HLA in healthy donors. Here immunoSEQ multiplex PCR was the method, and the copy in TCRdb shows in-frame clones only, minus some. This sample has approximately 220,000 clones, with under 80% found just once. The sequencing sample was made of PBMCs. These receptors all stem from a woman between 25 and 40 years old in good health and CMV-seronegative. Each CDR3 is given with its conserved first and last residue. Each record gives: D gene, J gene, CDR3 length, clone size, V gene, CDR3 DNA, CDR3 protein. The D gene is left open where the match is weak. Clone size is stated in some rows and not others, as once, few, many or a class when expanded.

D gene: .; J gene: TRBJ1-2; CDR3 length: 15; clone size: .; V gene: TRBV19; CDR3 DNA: TGTGCCAGTAGGATGCCTGGGACTGCTAACTATGGCTACACCTTC; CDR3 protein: CASRMPGTANYGYTF
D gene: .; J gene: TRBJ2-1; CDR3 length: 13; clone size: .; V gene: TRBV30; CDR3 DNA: TGTGCCTGGAGGGACCCGGGGGTCAATGAGCAGTTCTTC; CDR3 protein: CAWRDPGVNEQFF
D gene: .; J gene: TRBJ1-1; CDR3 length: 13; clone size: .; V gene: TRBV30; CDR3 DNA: TGTGTCTGGAGAGAGACAGTGAACACTGAAGCTTTCTTT; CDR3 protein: CVWRETVNTEAFF
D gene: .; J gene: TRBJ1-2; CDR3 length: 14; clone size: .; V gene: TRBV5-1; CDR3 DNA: TGCGCCAGCAGCCTCGAAGAGCCAGGCTATGGCTACACCTTC; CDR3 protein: CASSLEEPGYGYTF
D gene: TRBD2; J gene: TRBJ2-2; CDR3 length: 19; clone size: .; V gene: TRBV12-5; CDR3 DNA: TGTGCTAGTGGTTTGGTACTCTTCGGGAGGGAAAGGAACACCGGGGAGCTGTTTTTT; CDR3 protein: CASGLVLFGRERNTGELFF
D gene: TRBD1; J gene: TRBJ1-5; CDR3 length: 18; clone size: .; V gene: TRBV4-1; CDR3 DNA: TGCGCCAGCAGCCGTCAGGGGGCCGGTGGTTTAAGCAATCAGCCCCAGCATTTT; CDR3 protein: CASSRQGAGGLSNQPQHF
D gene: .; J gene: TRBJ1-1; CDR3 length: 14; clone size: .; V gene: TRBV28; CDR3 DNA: TGTGCCAGCAGTTTGGGGCAGGGGAACACTGAAGCTTTCTTT; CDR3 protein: CASSLGQGNTEAFF
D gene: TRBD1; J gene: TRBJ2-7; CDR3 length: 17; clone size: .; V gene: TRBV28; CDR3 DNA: TGTGCAGTCAAGGAGGGGACAGGGCACCCCTCTGGGTACGAGCAGTACTTC; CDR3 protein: CAVKEGTGHPSGYEQYF
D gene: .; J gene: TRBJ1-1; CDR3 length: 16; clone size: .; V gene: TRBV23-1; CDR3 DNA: TGCGCCAGCAGTCAATCGGGACACCCCCACAACACTGAAGCTTTCTTT; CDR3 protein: CASSQSGHPHNTEAFF
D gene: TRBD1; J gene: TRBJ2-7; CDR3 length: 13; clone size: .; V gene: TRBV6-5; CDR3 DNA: TGTGCCAGCAGTTACTCGGGACAGAGCGAGCAGTACTTC; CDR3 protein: CASSYSGQSEQYF
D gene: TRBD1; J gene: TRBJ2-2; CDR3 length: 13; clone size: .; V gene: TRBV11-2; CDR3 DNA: TGTGCCAGCAGCCCACAGGGGACCGGGGAGCTGTTTTTT; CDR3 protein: CASSPQGTGELFF
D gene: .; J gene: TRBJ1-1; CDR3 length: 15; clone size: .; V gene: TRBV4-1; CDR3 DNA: TGTGCCAGCAGCCAAGATCGGTACAGAGACACTGAAGCTTTCTTT; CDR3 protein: CASSQDRYRDTEAFF
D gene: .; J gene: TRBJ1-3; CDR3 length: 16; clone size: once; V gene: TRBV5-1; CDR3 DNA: TGCGCCAGCAGCTTGGAATTCGGACTCTCTGGAAACACCATATATTTT; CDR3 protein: CASSLEFGLSGNTIYF
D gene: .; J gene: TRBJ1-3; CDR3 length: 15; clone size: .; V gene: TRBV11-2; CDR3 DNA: TGTGCCAGCAGCCGTCAGGGTCCCTCTGGAAACACCATATATTTT; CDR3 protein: CASSRQGPSGNTIYF
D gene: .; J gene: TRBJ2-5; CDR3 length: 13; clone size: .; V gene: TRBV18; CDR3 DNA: TGTGCCAGCTCACCCCTCGTGAGGGAGACCCAGTACTTC; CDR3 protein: CASSPLVRETQYF
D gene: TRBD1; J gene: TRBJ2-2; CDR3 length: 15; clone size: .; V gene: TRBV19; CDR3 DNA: TGTGCCAGTACCAAGACAGGGGAGGACACCGGGGAGCTGTTTTTT; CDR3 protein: CASTKTGEDTGELFF
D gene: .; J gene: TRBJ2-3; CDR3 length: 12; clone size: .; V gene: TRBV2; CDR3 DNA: TGTGCCAGCTCCGAGAACAGGGATACGCAGTATTTT; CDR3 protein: CASSENRDTQYF
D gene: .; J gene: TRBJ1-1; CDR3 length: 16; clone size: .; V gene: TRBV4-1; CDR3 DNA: TGCGCCAGCAGCCTCCACCCGCCAGGCGAGGGAAGTGAAGCTTTCTTT; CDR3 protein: CASSLHPPGEGSEAFF
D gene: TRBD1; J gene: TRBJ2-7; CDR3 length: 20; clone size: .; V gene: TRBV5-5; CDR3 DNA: TGTGCCAGCAGCTCGGTCCCGGGACAGGGGTATCAGGCGGTCTCATACGAGCAGTACTTC; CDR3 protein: CASSSVPGQGYQAVSYEQYF
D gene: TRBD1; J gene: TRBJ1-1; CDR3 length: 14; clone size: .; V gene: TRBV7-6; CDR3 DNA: TGTGCCAGCAGCTACGGGACAGGGAACACTGAAGCTTTCTTT; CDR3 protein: CASSYGTGNTEAFF
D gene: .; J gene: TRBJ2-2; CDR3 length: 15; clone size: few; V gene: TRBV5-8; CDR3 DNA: TGTGCCAGCAGCTTGGTAGGGGCACATATCGGGGAGCTGTTTTTT; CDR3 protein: CASSLVGAHIGELFF
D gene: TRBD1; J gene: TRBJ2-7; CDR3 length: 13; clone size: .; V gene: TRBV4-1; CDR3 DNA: TGCGCCAGCAGCCCCCAGACAGGGAGCGAGCAGTACTTC; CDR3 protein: CASSPQTGSEQYF
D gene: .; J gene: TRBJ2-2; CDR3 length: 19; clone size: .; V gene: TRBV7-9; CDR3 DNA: TGTGCCAGCAGCTTAGTCCAATCCTACCACCTATCGAACACCGGGGAGCTGTTTTTT; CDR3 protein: CASSLVQSYHLSNTGELFF
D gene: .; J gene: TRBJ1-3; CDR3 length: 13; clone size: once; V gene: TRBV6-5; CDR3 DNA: TGTGCCAGCTCGACTCCTGGCGGAAACACCATATATTTT; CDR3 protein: CASSTPGGNTIYF